Below are 7 T cell receptor beta chains sequenced from a single sample in a study of OX40 agonist ivuxolimab in advanced cancers. The method was immunoSEQ multiplex PCR; TCRdb's version includes in-frame clones alone and lacks a portion of them. The table records some 50,000 clones, around nine tenths of them present only once. The starting material was CD4+ or CD8+ T cells sorted from blood, obtained in a trial of the OX40 agonist ivuxolimab. These receptors all come from an adult with an advanced solid tumor such as melanoma, head and neck, liver or kidney cancer.

This sequence joins TRBV6-6 and TRBJ1-5; no reliable D call. CDR1 is MNHNY and CDR2 is SVGAGI in the germline V gene (reference sequence). The CDR3 totals 15 residues. Trimming left V 5 bases short and J 3 bases short, with 14 bases between. CDR3 protein: CASSTPGPANQPQHF. CDR3 sequence (DNA): TGTGCCAGCAGTACCCCGGGCCCGGCCAATCAGCCCCAGCATTTT.

The table lists this clone with a few counts. Other DNA sequences in this specimen translate into the identical CDR3. The gene calls are TRBV29-1 and TRBJ2-1; the match to TRBD2 covers 7 bases. This CDR3 is built from 13 residues. CDR1 is SQVTM, CDR2 ANQGSEA, per germline. V trimming: 3 bases; J trimming: 4 bases; junction bases outside the gene matches: 3. CDR3 in DNA: TGCAGCGTTGAGGGGGGGTCTTACAATGAGCAGTTCTTC. Protein sequence: CSVEGGSYNEQFF.

This clone was seen only once. The rearrangement uses TRBV7-9 and TRBJ2-4; weak D call: TRBD2 (5 bases). This CDR3 contains 14 residues. Germline V CDR1 and CDR2: SEHNR, FQNEAQ (reference sequence). V lost 6 bases to trimming and J lost 4 bases, with 13 bases between them. The CDR3 DNA reads TGTGCCAGCAGTGGGGAAGCGGATAAAAACATTCAGTACTTC. Protein sequence: CASSGEADKNIQYF.

This rearrangement joins TRBV10-3 to TRBJ1-2; unclear D gene. This CDR3 is 15 amino acids long. Germline V gene data show CDR1 as ENHRY and CDR2 as SYGVKD. V lost 9 bases, J lost 6 bases, and 23 bases lay in between. The CDR3 DNA reads as TGTGCCATTTCCCTCCGGCCCGGACGAACCGATGGCTACACCTTC. It encodes CAISLRPGRTDGYTF.

The V gene is TRBV11-1, the J gene TRBJ2-3; perhaps TRBD2 as D (6 bases). The CDR3 is made up of 18 amino acids. From germline, CDR1 is SGHAT and CDR2 FQDESV (reference sequence). V was cut by 5 bases and J by 2 bases, with 23 bases left in between. The CDR3 DNA is TGTGCCAGCAGCACTCGGACGGGGATTAGCGGCTACACAGATACGCAGTATTTT. Its protein is CASSTRTGISGYTDTQYF.

The CDR3 sequence is CASSNAGGSREQYF. The CDR3 DNA follows: TGTGCCAGCAGTAATGCGGGAGGATCGCGGGAGCAGTACTTC. The chain couples TRBV27 to TRBJ2-7, with 8 bases that match TRBD2. The CDR3 is made up of 14 amino acids. Germline lookup yields CDR1 MNHEY and CDR2 SMNVEV (reference sequence). V was clipped by 5 bases and J by 7 bases; unmatched bases: 10.

This clone was seen only once. CDR3 residues: CASSEGGRDTQYF. In nucleotides, the CDR3 is TGTGCCAGCAGTGAAGGCGGGAGGGATACGCAGTATTTT. The chain combines TRBV2 with TRBJ2-3, with TRBD2 matching 8 bases. Germline values: CDR1 SNHLY, CDR2 FYNNEI. The CDR3 spans 13 residues. The V and J ends lost 1 base and 6 bases, in that order; junction bases with no gene match: 0.